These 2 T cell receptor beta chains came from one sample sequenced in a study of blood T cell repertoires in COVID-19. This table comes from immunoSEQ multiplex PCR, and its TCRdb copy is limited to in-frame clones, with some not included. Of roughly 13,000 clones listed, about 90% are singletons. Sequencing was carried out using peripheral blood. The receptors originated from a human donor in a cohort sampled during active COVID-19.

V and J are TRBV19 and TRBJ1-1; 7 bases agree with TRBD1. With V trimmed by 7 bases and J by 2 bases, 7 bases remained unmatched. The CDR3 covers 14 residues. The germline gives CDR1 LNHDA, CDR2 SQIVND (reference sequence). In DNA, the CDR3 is TGTGCCAGTACCACAGGGGAATTTAACACTGAAGCTTTCTTT. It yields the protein CASTTGEFNTEAFF.

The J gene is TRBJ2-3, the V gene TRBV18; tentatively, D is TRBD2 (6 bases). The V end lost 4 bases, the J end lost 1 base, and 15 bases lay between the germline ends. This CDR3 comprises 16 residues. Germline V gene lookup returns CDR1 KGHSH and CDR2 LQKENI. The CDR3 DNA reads TGTGCCAGCTCACAGAGGGTCGAGCGGGGCACAGATACGCAGTATTTT. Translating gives CASSQRVERGTDTQYF.